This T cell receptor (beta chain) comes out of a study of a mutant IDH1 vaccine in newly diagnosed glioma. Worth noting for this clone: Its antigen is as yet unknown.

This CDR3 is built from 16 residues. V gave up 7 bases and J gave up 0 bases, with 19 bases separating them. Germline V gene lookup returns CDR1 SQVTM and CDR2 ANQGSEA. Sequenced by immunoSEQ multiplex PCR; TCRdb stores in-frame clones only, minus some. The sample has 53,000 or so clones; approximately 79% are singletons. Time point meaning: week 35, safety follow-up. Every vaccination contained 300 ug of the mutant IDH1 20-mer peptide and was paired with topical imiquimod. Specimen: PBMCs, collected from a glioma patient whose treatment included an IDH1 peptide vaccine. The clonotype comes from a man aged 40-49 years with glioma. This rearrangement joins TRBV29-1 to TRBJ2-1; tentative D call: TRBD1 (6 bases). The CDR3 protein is CSARGEGRSSYNEQFF. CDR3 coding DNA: TGCAGCGCCAGGGGTGAGGGTCGGAGCTCCTACAATGAGCAGTTCTTC.